The rows below give T cell receptor beta chains drawn from one sample of a study of OX40 agonist ivuxolimab in advanced cancers. Here immunoSEQ multiplex PCR was the method, and the copy in TCRdb shows in-frame clones only, minus some. The repertoire holds some 32,000 clones, with approximately 88% as singletons. This specimen was CD4+ or CD8+ T cells sorted from blood, taken in a trial of the OX40 agonist ivuxolimab. The source of these receptors is an adult with an advanced solid tumor such as melanoma, head and neck, liver or kidney cancer. The CDR3 runs from the conserved cysteine through the conserved F or W. Each record gives: clone size, J gene, V gene, D gene, CDR3 length, CDR3 DNA, CDR3 protein. D genes are given only for firm matches. Clone size is given for some rows only: seen once, a few or many times, or a class if the clone is expanded.

clone size: -
J gene: TRBJ1-4
V gene: TRBV29-1
D gene: -
CDR3 length: 14
CDR3 DNA: TGCAGCGTTGGGGGGGCCCAACCCCATCAAGGGCTGTTTTTT
CDR3 protein: CSVGGAQPHQGLFF

clone size: -
J gene: TRBJ1-5
V gene: TRBV28
D gene: -
CDR3 length: 16
CDR3 DNA: TGTGCCAGCAGTTTACGTTGGGCAGGGCCGTCCCAGCCCCAGCATTTT
CDR3 protein: CASSLRWAGPSQPQHF

clone size: few
J gene: TRBJ1-6
V gene: TRBV5-5
D gene: -
CDR3 length: 14
CDR3 DNA: TGTGCCAGCAGCGGGTTCGGGAGCAATTCACCCCTCCACTTT
CDR3 protein: CASSGFGSNSPLHF

clone size: -
J gene: TRBJ2-3
V gene: TRBV5-6
D gene: TRBD2
CDR3 length: 17
CDR3 DNA: TGTGCCAGCAGCTGGCCCGGGAGGAGCGCTAGCACAGATACGCAGTATTTT
CDR3 protein: CASSWPGRSASTDTQYF

clone size: -
J gene: TRBJ2-1
V gene: TRBV7-7
D gene: TRBD2
CDR3 length: 15
CDR3 DNA: TGTGCTAGCAGCCCCGGGACTAGCGGGATAAATGAGCAGTTCTTC
CDR3 protein: CASSPGTSGINEQFF

clone size: -
J gene: TRBJ2-2
V gene: TRBV27
D gene: -
CDR3 length: 11
CDR3 DNA: TGTGCCAGCTCTAGGGGGGGGGAGCTGTTTTTT
CDR3 protein: CASSRGGELFF

clone size: -
J gene: TRBJ2-1
V gene: TRBV27
D gene: TRBD2
CDR3 length: 12
CDR3 DNA: TGTGCCAGCAGCGGGGGGAGCGATGAGCAGTTCTTC
CDR3 protein: CASSGGSDEQFF

clone size: -
J gene: TRBJ1-1
V gene: TRBV7-3
D gene: -
CDR3 length: 12
CDR3 DNA: TGTGCCAGCAGCGGGAGGGGTGGGGAAGCTTTCTTT
CDR3 protein: CASSGRGGEAFF

clone size: -
J gene: TRBJ2-2
V gene: TRBV7-3
D gene: -
CDR3 length: 16
CDR3 DNA: TGTGCCAGCAGCCCCTACCCGGCGCGGGACACCGGGGAGCTGTTTTTT
CDR3 protein: CASSPYPARDTGELFF

clone size: -
J gene: TRBJ2-2
V gene: TRBV11-2
D gene: -
CDR3 length: 11
CDR3 DNA: TGTGCCGGCACGGGGGCCGGGGAGCTGTTTTTT
CDR3 protein: CAGTGAGELFF

clone size: -
J gene: TRBJ1-2
V gene: TRBV29-1
D gene: -
CDR3 length: 12
CDR3 DNA: TGCAGCGTTGAAGACAGGGGCTATGGCTACACCTTC
CDR3 protein: CSVEDRGYGYTF

clone size: -
J gene: TRBJ1-2
V gene: TRBV9
D gene: TRBD1
CDR3 length: 15
CDR3 DNA: TGTGCCAGCAGCCCCCGGGACAGGGGTTTCGGTGGCTACACCTTC
CDR3 protein: CASSPRDRGFGGYTF

clone size: few
J gene: TRBJ2-5
V gene: TRBV21-1
D gene: -
CDR3 length: 15
CDR3 DNA: TGTGCCAGCAGCAAAGCTTACCTACAGGGTCGGACCCAGTACTTC
CDR3 protein: CASSKAYLQGRTQYF

clone size: few
J gene: TRBJ2-2
V gene: TRBV9
D gene: -
CDR3 length: 11
CDR3 DNA: TGTGCCAGCAGCGGCACCGGGGAGCTGTTTTTT
CDR3 protein: CASSGTGELFF

clone size: -
J gene: TRBJ2-2
V gene: TRBV7-9
D gene: -
CDR3 length: 15
CDR3 DNA: TGTGCCAGCACCTCCAGGGGGGGGCAAGCCGGGGAGCTGTTTTTT
CDR3 protein: CASTSRGGQAGELFF

clone size: -
J gene: TRBJ2-3
V gene: TRBV4-2
D gene: -
CDR3 length: 15
CDR3 DNA: TGTGCCAGCAGCCAAGAGGGGCAGGGGATAGATACGCAGTATTTT
CDR3 protein: CASSQEGQGIDTQYF

clone size: -
J gene: TRBJ2-1
V gene: TRBV13
D gene: TRBD2
CDR3 length: 16
CDR3 DNA: TGTGCCAGCAGCACCCGGACTAGCGGGACCTACAATGAGCAGTTCTTC
CDR3 protein: CASSTRTSGTYNEQFF

clone size: -
J gene: TRBJ1-5
V gene: TRBV7-9
D gene: TRBD1
CDR3 length: 14
CDR3 DNA: TGTGCCAGCAGCTCCGACAGGGGCAATCAGCCCCAGCATTTT
CDR3 protein: CASSSDRGNQPQHF

clone size: medium-sized
J gene: TRBJ1-5
V gene: TRBV30
D gene: -
CDR3 length: 14
CDR3 DNA: TGTGCCTGGAGTGCGGGATCGGGGGACCAGCCCCAGCATTTT
CDR3 protein: CAWSAGSGDQPQHF

clone size: -
J gene: TRBJ2-1
V gene: TRBV27
D gene: -
CDR3 length: 15
CDR3 DNA: TGTGCCAGCAGGGCCAGATGGGGGTCCTACAATGAGCAGTTCTTC
CDR3 protein: CASRARWGSYNEQFF

clone size: -
J gene: TRBJ2-5
V gene: TRBV27
D gene: -
CDR3 length: 15
CDR3 DNA: TGTGCCAGCAGTTTAACCCCCGGCCCCCAAGAGACCCAGTACTTC
CDR3 protein: CASSLTPGPQETQYF

clone size: -
J gene: TRBJ2-2
V gene: TRBV4-3
D gene: TRBD1
CDR3 length: 15
CDR3 DNA: TGCGCCAGCAGCCTAACAGGGGGTTACACCGGGGAGCTGTTTTTT
CDR3 protein: CASSLTGGYTGELFF

clone size: -
J gene: TRBJ2-1
V gene: TRBV27
D gene: TRBD1
CDR3 length: 15
CDR3 DNA: TGTGCCAGCAGTTTCCTGGGGACAGGGAACAATGAGCAGTTCTTC
CDR3 protein: CASSFLGTGNNEQFF

clone size: medium-sized
J gene: TRBJ1-6
V gene: TRBV30
D gene: -
CDR3 length: 15
CDR3 DNA: TGTGCCACGAGGAGGGCAGGGTCCTATAATTCACCCCTCCACTTT
CDR3 protein: CATRRAGSYNSPLHF

clone size: -
J gene: TRBJ2-7
V gene: TRBV27
D gene: -
CDR3 length: 14
CDR3 DNA: TGTGCCAGCAGTTTATCGGGGGGGCAGGACGAGCAGTACTTC
CDR3 protein: CASSLSGGQDEQYF

clone size: once
J gene: TRBJ2-4
V gene: TRBV9
D gene: -
CDR3 length: 14
CDR3 DNA: TGTGCCAGCAGCGTGGGGTCGGGCAAAAACATTCAGTACTTC
CDR3 protein: CASSVGSGKNIQYF

clone size: -
J gene: TRBJ2-7
V gene: TRBV13
D gene: TRBD1
CDR3 length: 15
CDR3 DNA: TGTGCCAGCAGCGGACAGGGCCGAGGGTGGGACGAGCAGTACTTC
CDR3 protein: CASSGQGRGWDEQYF

clone size: -
J gene: TRBJ1-1
V gene: TRBV27
D gene: -
CDR3 length: 13
CDR3 DNA: TGTGCCAGCAGTGCACAGCCGAACACTGAAGCTTTCTTT
CDR3 protein: CASSAQPNTEAFF

clone size: -
J gene: TRBJ1-6
V gene: TRBV28
D gene: TRBD1
CDR3 length: 16
CDR3 DNA: TGTGCCAGCAGTAAGATAATGACAGGGCCCAATTCACCCCTCCACTTT
CDR3 protein: CASSKIMTGPNSPLHF

clone size: -
J gene: TRBJ2-5
V gene: TRBV6-5
D gene: -
CDR3 length: 14
CDR3 DNA: TGTGCCAGCAGTTACTCCCTAGGACAAGAGACCCAGTACTTC
CDR3 protein: CASSYSLGQETQYF

clone size: -
J gene: TRBJ2-7
V gene: TRBV27
D gene: TRBD2
CDR3 length: 15
CDR3 DNA: TGTGCCAGCAGTTTAAAGGGCGGGAGCCCCTACGAGCAGTACTTC
CDR3 protein: CASSLKGGSPYEQYF

clone size: -
J gene: TRBJ2-5
V gene: TRBV19
D gene: -
CDR3 length: 15
CDR3 DNA: TGTGCCAGTAGTTCAACTAGTTGGCCTCAAGAGACCCAGTACTTC
CDR3 protein: CASSSTSWPQETQYF

clone size: -
J gene: TRBJ1-1
V gene: TRBV4-2
D gene: -
CDR3 length: 15
CDR3 DNA: TGTGCCAGCAGCCAAGAGGAGGCTATGGGGACTGAAGCTTTCTTT
CDR3 protein: CASSQEEAMGTEAFF

clone size: -
J gene: TRBJ2-3
V gene: TRBV29-1
D gene: TRBD1
CDR3 length: 14
CDR3 DNA: TGCAGCGTTTCTGACAGGGGGCTGAAAGATACGCAGTATTTT
CDR3 protein: CSVSDRGLKDTQYF

clone size: -
J gene: TRBJ2-1
V gene: TRBV5-4
D gene: -
CDR3 length: 13
CDR3 DNA: TGTGCCAGCAGCTCACCCCCACGGAATGAGCAGTTCTTC
CDR3 protein: CASSSPPRNEQFF

clone size: -
J gene: TRBJ2-7
V gene: TRBV5-1
D gene: TRBD1
CDR3 length: 15
CDR3 DNA: TGCGCCAGCAGCTTAGGGACAGGGGAGACCTACGAGCAGTACTTC
CDR3 protein: CASSLGTGETYEQYF

clone size: -
J gene: TRBJ1-3
V gene: TRBV9
D gene: -
CDR3 length: 16
CDR3 DNA: TGTGCCAGCAGCGTAGAACACGGTGACTCTGGAAACACCATATATTTT
CDR3 protein: CASSVEHGDSGNTIYF

clone size: -
J gene: TRBJ1-2
V gene: TRBV30
D gene: -
CDR3 length: 11
CDR3 DNA: TGTGCCTGGAGACAGTTCTATGGCTACACCTTC
CDR3 protein: CAWRQFYGYTF

clone size: -
J gene: TRBJ2-7
V gene: TRBV10-2
D gene: TRBD2
CDR3 length: 13
CDR3 DNA: TGCGCCAGCAGCCCGGGACTAGCGGGCGAGCAGTACTTC
CDR3 protein: CASSPGLAGEQYF

clone size: -
J gene: TRBJ2-3
V gene: TRBV29-1
D gene: -
CDR3 length: 12
CDR3 DNA: TGCAGCGTTAGGGTGGGCACAGATACGCAGTATTTT
CDR3 protein: CSVRVGTDTQYF

clone size: -
J gene: TRBJ1-5
V gene: TRBV2
D gene: -
CDR3 length: 15
CDR3 DNA: TGTGCCAGCAGTGAATTGGGGAATGGCAATCAGCCCCAGCATTTT
CDR3 protein: CASSELGNGNQPQHF

clone size: -
J gene: TRBJ2-7
V gene: TRBV18
D gene: TRBD1
CDR3 length: 14
CDR3 DNA: TGTGCCAGCTCACCGACGACAGGGAATCGCGAGCAGTACTTC
CDR3 protein: CASSPTTGNREQYF